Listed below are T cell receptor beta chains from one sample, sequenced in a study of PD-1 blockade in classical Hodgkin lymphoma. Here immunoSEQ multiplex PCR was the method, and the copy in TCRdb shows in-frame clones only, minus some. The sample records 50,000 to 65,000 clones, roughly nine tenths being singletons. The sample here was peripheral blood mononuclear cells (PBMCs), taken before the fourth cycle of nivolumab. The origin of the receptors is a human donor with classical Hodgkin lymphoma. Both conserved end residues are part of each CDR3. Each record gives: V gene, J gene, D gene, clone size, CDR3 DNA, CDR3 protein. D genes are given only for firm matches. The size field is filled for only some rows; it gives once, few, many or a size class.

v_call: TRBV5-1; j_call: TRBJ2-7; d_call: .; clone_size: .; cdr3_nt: TGCGCCAGCAGCTTGACCCTGGGGATCTCCGAGCAGTACTTC; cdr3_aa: CASSLTLGISEQYF
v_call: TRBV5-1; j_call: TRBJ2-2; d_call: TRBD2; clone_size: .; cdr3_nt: TGCGCCAGCAGCGAGTCTAGCGGGGGGGCCCCCGGGGAGCTGTTTTTT; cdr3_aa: CASSESSGGAPGELFF
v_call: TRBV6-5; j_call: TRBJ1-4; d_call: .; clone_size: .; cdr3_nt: TGTGCCAGCAGACAGTCGGGTGAAAAACTGTTTTTT; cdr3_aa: CASRQSGEKLFF
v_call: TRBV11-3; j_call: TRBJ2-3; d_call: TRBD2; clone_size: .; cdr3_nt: TGTGCCAGCAGTAGCGGGGGCCGAGATTACACAGATACGCAGTATTTT; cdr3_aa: CASSSGGRDYTDTQYF
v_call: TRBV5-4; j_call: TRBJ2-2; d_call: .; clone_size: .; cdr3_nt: TGTGCCAGCAGCTTGTTTGGGGGCCCCGGGGAGCTGTTTTTT; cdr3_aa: CASSLFGGPGELFF
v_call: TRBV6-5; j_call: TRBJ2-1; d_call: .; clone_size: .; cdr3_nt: TGTGCCAGCAGTGCCAGGGCCGCTGAGCAGTTCTTC; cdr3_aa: CASSARAAEQFF
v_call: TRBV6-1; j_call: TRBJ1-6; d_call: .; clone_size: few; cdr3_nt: TGTGCCAGCAGTGAATCCGGTATAACGGACAATTCACCCCTCCACTTT; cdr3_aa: CASSESGITDNSPLHF
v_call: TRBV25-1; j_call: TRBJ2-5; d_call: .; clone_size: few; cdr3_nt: TGTGCCAGCAGTGAGGGGGATCCCCAGTACTTC; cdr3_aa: CASSEGDPQYF
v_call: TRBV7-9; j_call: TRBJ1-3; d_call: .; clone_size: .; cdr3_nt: TGTGCCAGCACCCCGCGCGGGGGTTTAGACACCATATATTTT; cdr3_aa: CASTPRGGLDTIYF
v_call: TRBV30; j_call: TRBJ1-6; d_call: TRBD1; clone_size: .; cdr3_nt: TGTGCCTGGAGTGAGGGGGCACTAGATTCACCCCTCCACTTT; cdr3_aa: CAWSEGALDSPLHF
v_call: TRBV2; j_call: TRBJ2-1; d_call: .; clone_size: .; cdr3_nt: TGTGCCAGCAGTGAAGTCCCGGGACCCCCGGGGGAGCAGTTCTTC; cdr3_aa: CASSEVPGPPGEQFF
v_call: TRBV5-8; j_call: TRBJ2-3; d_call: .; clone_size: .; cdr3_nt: TGTGCCAGCAGCTTGGGGCCCCGACCCAGAGATACGCAGTATTTT; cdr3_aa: CASSLGPRPRDTQYF
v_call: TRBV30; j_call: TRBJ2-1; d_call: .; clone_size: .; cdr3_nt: TGTGCCTGGGACCGGACGGGAAGTGAGCAGTTCTTC; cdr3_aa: CAWDRTGSEQFF
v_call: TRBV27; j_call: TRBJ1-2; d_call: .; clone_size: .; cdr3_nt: TGTGCCAGCAGCCCCTCCTCTGGGGTACTGGGTGGCTACACCTTC; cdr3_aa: CASSPSSGVLGGYTF
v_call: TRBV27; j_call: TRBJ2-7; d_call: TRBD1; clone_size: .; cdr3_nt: TGTGCCAGCAGAATACAGGGGATCGGGAACGAGCAGTACTTC; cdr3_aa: CASRIQGIGNEQYF
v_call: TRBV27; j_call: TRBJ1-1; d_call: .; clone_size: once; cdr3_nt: TGTGCCAGCAGTTTATCATGGGGGGTGAACACTGAAGCTTTCTTT; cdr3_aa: CASSLSWGVNTEAFF
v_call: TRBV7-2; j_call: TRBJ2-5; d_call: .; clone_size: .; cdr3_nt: TGTGCCAGCAGCTTAGGAGGTAGTACTGAGACCCAGTACTTC; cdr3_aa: CASSLGGSTETQYF
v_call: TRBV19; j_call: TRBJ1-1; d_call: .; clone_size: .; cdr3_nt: TGTGCCAGTAAGGTAGGGGCCAGCAGATCGAGCACTGAAGCTTTCTTT; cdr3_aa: CASKVGASRSSTEAFF
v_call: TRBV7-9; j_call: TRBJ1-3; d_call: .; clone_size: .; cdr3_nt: TGTGCCAGCAGCTTAGGGTCACTAGGGATAGGAAACACCATATATTTT; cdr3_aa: CASSLGSLGIGNTIYF
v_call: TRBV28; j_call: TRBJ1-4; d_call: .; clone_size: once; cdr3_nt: TGTGCCAGCCAGCACCGGGGCGAAAAACTGTTTTTT; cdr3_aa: CASQHRGEKLFF
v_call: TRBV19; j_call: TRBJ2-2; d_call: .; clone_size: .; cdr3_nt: TGTGCCAGTAGCTTTACCCACCAACTACAGGTCGGGGAGCTGTTTTTT; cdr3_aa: CASSFTHQLQVGELFF
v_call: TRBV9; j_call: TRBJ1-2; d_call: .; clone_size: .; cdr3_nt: TGTGCCAGCTACTATTCAGGGAGATACACCTTC; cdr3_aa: CASYYSGRYTF
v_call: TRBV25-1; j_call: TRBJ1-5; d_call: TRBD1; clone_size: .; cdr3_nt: TGTGCCAGCAGTGGGACCCCAAGGGGGCGCGGTCAGCCCCAGCATTTT; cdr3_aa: CASSGTPRGRGQPQHF
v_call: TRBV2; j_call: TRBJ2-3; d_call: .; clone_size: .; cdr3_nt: TGTGCCTTTCTTCGCACAGATACGCAGTATTTT; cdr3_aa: CAFLRTDTQYF
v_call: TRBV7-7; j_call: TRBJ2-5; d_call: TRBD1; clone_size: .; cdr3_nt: TGTGCTAGCAGCATTGGGACAGCTGAAGAGACCCAGTACTTC; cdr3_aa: CASSIGTAEETQYF
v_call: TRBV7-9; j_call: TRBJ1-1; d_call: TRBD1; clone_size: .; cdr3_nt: TGTGCCAGCAGCTCGAACTCTGGACAGGCCCCAGGGGCTTTCTTT; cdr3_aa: CASSSNSGQAPGAFF
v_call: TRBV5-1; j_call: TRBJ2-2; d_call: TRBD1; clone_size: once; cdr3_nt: TGCGCCAGCAGCAAGGACAGGCCCGGGGAGCTGTTTTTT; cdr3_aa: CASSKDRPGELFF
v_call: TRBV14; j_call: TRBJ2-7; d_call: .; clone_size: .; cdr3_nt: TGTGCCAGCAGCCAAGAAGCCGACCTCAACGACGAGCAGTACTTC; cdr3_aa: CASSQEADLNDEQYF
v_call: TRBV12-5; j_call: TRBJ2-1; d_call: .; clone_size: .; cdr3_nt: TGTGCTAGTGCCCTTACTGGTGAGCAGTTCTTC; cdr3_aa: CASALTGEQFF